This T cell receptor (beta chain) was recorded in a study of blood T cell repertoires in COVID-19. Across the whole study: Spain, Italy and the United States supplied samples that represented acute and convalescent COVID-19.

Assay used: immunoSEQ multiplex PCR; TCRdb lists only in-frame clones, some missing. The sample contains 200,000 to 250,000 clones, around 88% of which appear only once. The CDR3 contains 15 residues. CDR1 and CDR2 from the germline V gene are LNHNV and YYDKDF (reference sequence). V lost 3 bases and J lost 0; bases outside the gene matches: 2. V and J are TRBV15 and TRBJ1-5; 7 bases line up with TRBD1. The TCR originated in an elderly woman with COVID-19, enrolled during active disease. The sequenced sample was peripheral blood. CDR3 residues: CATSRGQNSNQPQHF. As DNA, the CDR3 is TGTGCCACCAGCAGGGGACAGAATAGCAATCAGCCCCAGCATTTT.